Reported below is one T cell receptor (beta chain). Its antigen remains unidentified. Base qualities are not recorded, but no much larger clone differs from it by a single base. The reads were generated on an Illumina NovaSeq 6000. Synthesis of TCR cDNA relied on 5'RACE template switching, a step that introduced a universal primer site along with unique molecular identifiers. Priming for cDNA synthesis came from both the TCR alpha and TCR beta constant segments. Library amplification involved two PCR steps, and the second step added sample barcodes and sequencing adapters. Sequencing of libraries was performed on Illumina HiSeq 2500 (2x100 bp) or NovaSeq (2x150 bp). Per the authors' processing: MIGEC handled demultiplexing of reads and collapsing into UMI consensus sequences, while MiXCR performed V(D)J alignment. Vaccine-responding clonotypes were defined with edgeR using replicate PBMC samples, requiring FDR below 0.01 and a log2 fold change above 5 up to day 15. Bulk clonotypes were assigned CD4 or CD8 identity according to which sequenced CD4 or CD8 repertoire held them at higher abundance. Using fastp trimming at Q25 and MiXCR clonotype assembly, TCRdb reanalyzed the public sequencing data and kept in-frame beta chains. Each CDR3 protein appears once, grouped with its most common genes and DNA. TCRdb, not the original authors, processed these V and J calls. The sample table lists fewer than 350,000 distinct CDR3 sequences, around 4.5% of them with a count of one. Clones ranked in the top ten supply just under 20% of the sample.

This specimen comes from a study of T cells after yellow fever vaccination (dated by TCRdb to the late 2010s). Regarding the research as a whole: The SMART-Seq v4 Ultra Low Input RNA kit was used to prepare libraries from fractions with low cell numbers. To track T-cell clones before and after primary and booster YFV17D yellow fever vaccination, bulk TCR alpha and beta repertoires were sequenced longitudinally. Two healthy male donors made up the cohort, one aged 18 to 29 years and the other aged 30 to 40 years. Blood was collected at multiple timepoints before and after primary and secondary immunization, and bulk PBMC replicates and cell subsets were isolated. General conclusions and limits of the study: Most clones expanded after primary vaccination were re-detected after the booster (around 96% of CD4 and about 88% of CD8), suggesting broad memory maintenance. Compared with the primary T-cell response, the secondary T-cell response was weaker but faster, peaking on day 5 rather than day 15. Only a couple of donors were included in the study, so the extent to which the findings can be generalized is limited. Computational filtering was required because FACS-sorted repertoires could contain abundant contaminating clonotypes from the bulk population. A small share of clonotypes occurred in both CD4 and CD8 compartments, likely arising from convergent recombination.

V is pruned by 1 base and J by 6 bases, leaving 11 bases of the junction without a gene match. The CDR3, cysteine through phenylalanine, is 17 amino acids long. Only the CDR3 DNA is retained, 51 bases long and in frame from the first base. Sequences SGHRS (CDR1) and YFSETQ (CDR2) are obtained from the germline V gene. This specimen's treatment or condition label, interpreted: live attenuated yellow fever vaccine strain. At each blood-draw timepoint, two biological replicates of bulk PBMCs were obtained. PBMCs were isolated from peripheral blood using a standard Ficoll-Paque protocol. RNA was extracted with TriZol from bulk PBMCs, CD4 and CD8 fractions, and dextramer-positive and dextramer-negative fractions.

This receptor was obtained from a man between 18 and 35 years old who received the YFV17D yellow fever vaccine. This sequence uses TRBV5-1 and TRBJ2-1, with 9 central nucleotides matching TRBD1. The sequenced sample was PBMCs, obtained 15 days after the yellow fever booster vaccination. The DNA is as follows: TGCGCCAGCAGCTTGCAGGTCCGGGGACAGGGTTTCAATGAGCAGTTCTTC. Translated, this gives CASSLQVRGQGFNEQFF. The CDR3 plus the reference TRBV5-1 and TRBJ2-1 genes for the other parts give the full variable domain: KAGVTQTPRYLIKTRGQQVTLSCSPISGHRSVSWYQQTPGQGLQFLFEYFSETQRNKGNFPGRFSGRQFSNSRSEMNVSTLELGDSALYLCASSLQVRGQGFNEQFFGPGTRLTVL.